Each of the 29 T cell receptor beta chains below was sequenced from the same sample in a study of cytomegalovirus exposure and HLA in healthy donors. It was with 60 Vbeta and 13 Jbeta primers that the PCR ran. Generated by immunoSEQ multiplex PCR, the TCRdb table keeps only in-frame clones and is missing some. The sample table includes fewer than 70,000 clones. The sample was PBMCs. The receptor source for this set is a man aged 25 to 45 in good health and CMV-seropositive.

V usage is TRBV10-3 and J usage is TRBJ2-7; possibly TRBD2 for D (5 bases). The V and J ends lost 9 bases and 6 bases respectively, with 18 bases between them. This CDR3 region has 13 residues. Per the germline V gene, CDR1 is ENHRY and CDR2 is SYGVKD. The CDR3 loop is CAMNREQVGEQYF. The CDR3 DNA is TGTGCCATGAACCGGGAACAAGTAGGCGAGCAGTACTTC.

This chain connects TRBV14 to TRBJ1-6; D might be TRBD1 (5 bases). CDR3 length equals 15 residues. V lost 4 bases and J 7 bases, leaving 14 bases between the germline ends. Germline V CDR1 and CDR2: SGHDN, FVKESK. CDR3 residues: CASSLGTAGNSPLHF. The CDR3 coding sequence is TGTGCCAGCAGCCTTGGGACGGCGGGGAATTCACCCCTCCACTTT.

The chain links TRBV9 to TRBJ2-3; 9 bases align to TRBD2. Germline V gene data show CDR1 as SGDLS and CDR2 as YYNGEE. This CDR3 region has 16 residues. J gave up 1 base and V 4 bases, and 7 bases lay outside the gene matches. DNA for the CDR3: TGTGCCAGCAGCACCAGAGGCGGGGGGGGCACAGATACGCAGTATTTT. This codes for CASSTRGGGGTDTQYF.

The genes are TRBV11-2 and TRBJ1-1; 8 bases agree with TRBD1. The CDR3 loop spans 15 amino acids. CDR1 SGHAT and CDR2 FQNNGV come from the germline V gene. Trimming cost V 1 base and J 5 bases; bases outside gene matches: 6. The CDR3, as DNA: TGTGCCAGCAGCTTAGTCAGGGGGCGTGTAACTGAAGCTTTCTTT. Translated, it gives CASSLVRGRVTEAFF.

V gene TRBV27 combines with J gene TRBJ2-7, with a tentative D call TRBD1 (6 bases). Germline CDR1 is MNHEY and CDR2 is SMNVEV (reference sequence). V lost 2 bases and J lost 4, with 18 bases in between. The CDR3 covers 16 residues. CDR3 sequence (DNA): TGTGCCAGCAGTTTACGTCCAGGGGCTGGAGAGTACGAGCAGTACTTC. This encodes CASSLRPGAGEYEQYF.

This chain uses TRBV29-1 with TRBJ2-5; D is unresolved. V was cut by 1 base and J by 9 bases, with 15 bases left in between. Germline lookup yields CDR1 SQVTM and CDR2 ANQGSEA. The CDR3 is 13 residues long. The CDR3 coding sequence is TGCAGCGTTGAAGGTCTAGGCCATCCGGCCCAGTACTTC. It yields the protein CSVEGLGHPAQYF.

To note about this clone: One end of the junction is discordant with germline, which a read error may explain. The chain combines TRBV25-1 with TRBJ2-5, with D perhaps TRBD2 (6 bases). Per germline, CDR1 MGHDK and CDR2 SYGVNS. The CDR3 spans 14 residues. CDR3 DNA sequence: TGTGCCAGCAATGAATGGGGGGACCAAGAGACCCAGTACTTC. This encodes CASNEWGDQETQYF.

This rearrangement joins TRBV11-2 to TRBJ2-7; D possibly corresponds to TRBD2 (5 bases). Trimming took off 1 base at V and 6 bases at J, with 7 bases between the two ends. The CDR3 is 12 residues long. Looked up from germline, CDR1 is SGHAT and CDR2 is FQNNGV. The CDR3 DNA is TGTGCCAGCAGCTTAGTTCGGGGCGAGCAGTACTTC. Amino acids: CASSLVRGEQYF.

This chain connects TRBV30 to TRBJ2-7, with 7 bases identical to TRBD1. This CDR3 spans 13 amino acids. V lost 4 bases to trimming and J lost 6 bases; unmatched junction nucleotides: 9. Germline V lookup: CDR1 GTSNPN, CDR2 SVGIG (reference sequence). CDR3 in DNA: TGTGCCTGGACAGAAACAGGGGCGGTCGAGCAGTACTTC. Protein: CAWTETGAVEQYF.

The chain couples TRBV5-1 to TRBJ2-1; TRBD2 matches at 8 bases. With 2 bases clipped from V and 7 bases from J, the junction kept 11 bases outside the gene matches. CDR1 is SGHRS and CDR2 is YFSETQ in the germline V gene. The CDR3 has 16 amino acids. The DNA of the CDR3 is TGCGCCAGCAGCTTCTCCGGGGGGGGGCCTGGGAATGAGCAGTTCTTC. Its protein is CASSFSGGGPGNEQFF.

This chain uses TRBV7-9 with TRBJ1-1; no firm D call. Trimming cost V 5 bases and J 0 bases, with 10 bases left between them. Germline V gene sequence: CDR1 SEHNR, CDR2 FQNEAQ (reference sequence). The CDR3 extends over 14 amino acids. The CDR3 sequence is CASSLQDMNTEAFF. As DNA, the CDR3 is TGTGCCAGCAGCCTCCAAGACATGAACACTGAAGCTTTCTTT.

The chain employs TRBV7-2 and TRBJ2-2; weak D call: TRBD2 (6 bases). V lost 0 bases to trimming and J lost 8 bases, with 7 bases between them. There are 13 residues in the CDR3. CDR1 SGHTA and CDR2 FQGNSA come from the germline V gene. The CDR3 region is CASSLAGGGELFF. The CDR3 nucleotides read TGTGCCAGCAGCTTAGCGGGAGGTGGGGAGCTGTTTTTT.

The chain combines TRBV12-5 with TRBJ2-7; D might be TRBD1 (5 bases). Trimming shortened V by 2 bases and J by 9 bases, and 11 bases separated the two germline ends. The CDR3 runs to 12 residues. Germline lookup yields CDR1 LGHNT and CDR2 FRNRAP. The CDR3 sequence: CASGLSRQGQYF. CDR3 nucleotide sequence: TGTGCTAGTGGTTTGTCACGCCAGGGGCAGTACTTC.

This chain uses TRBV11-3 with TRBJ2-2; no clear D gene. The CDR3 runs 14 residues. Looked up from germline, CDR1 is SGHNT and CDR2 is YENEEA. Trimming left V 1 base short and J 1 base short, with 4 bases between. The CDR3 here is CASSLGGNTGELFF. In DNA, the CDR3 is TGTGCCAGCAGCTTAGGCGGGAACACCGGGGAGCTGTTTTTT.

The rearrangement links TRBV11-3 to TRBJ2-1, with D maybe TRBD1 (5 bases). The CDR3 spans 15 residues. Germline V gives CDR1 SGHNT, CDR2 YENEEA. Trimming pared 1 base from V and 0 bases from J, leaving 7 bases between. CDR3 in DNA: TGTGCCAGCAGCTTAGTCCAGGGCTCCTACAATGAGCAGTTCTTC. Protein sequence: CASSLVQGSYNEQFF.

This rearrangement joins TRBV2 to TRBJ1-4, with 9 bases aligning to TRBD1. This CDR3 has 15 residues. J gave up 4 bases and V 6 bases, and 6 bases lay outside the gene matches. Germline V gene lookup returns CDR1 SNHLY and CDR2 FYNNEI. This CDR3 is CASSRDRAVNEKLFF. DNA of the CDR3: TGTGCCAGCAGCCGGGACAGGGCCGTTAATGAAAAACTGTTTTTT. Drawing the rest from reference TRBV2 and TRBJ1-4, the complete variable domain is EPEVTQTPSHQVTQMGQEVILRCVPISNHLYFYWYRQILGQKVEFLVSFYNNEISEKSEIFDDQFSVERPDGSNFTLKIRSTKLEDSAMYFCASSRDRAVNEKLFFGSGTQLSVL.

The V and J genes are TRBV6-1 and TRBJ1-2; possible D gene TRBD1, 5 bases. The V end was cut by 5 bases, the J end by 4 bases, with 14 bases between. The V gene's germline CDR1 is MNHNS and CDR2 SASEGT. The CDR3 spans 14 residues. The CDR3 loop reads CASSLGVPTYGYTF. Written as DNA, the CDR3 is TGTGCCAGCAGTCTAGGGGTCCCTACCTATGGCTACACCTTC.

V and J are TRBV30 and TRBJ2-7; D is possibly TRBD2 (5 bases). The CDR3 consists of 12 residues. Trimming removed 3 bases at V and 7 bases at J, with 13 bases between. The V gene's germline CDR1 is GTSNPN and CDR2 SVGIG (reference sequence). CDR3 sequence: CAWRQVPGEQYF. CDR3 in DNA: TGTGCCTGGAGGCAAGTCCCGGGGGAGCAGTACTTC.

The chain has TRBV4-1 and TRBJ1-2, with unresolved D. V gave up 0 bases and J gave up 11 bases, with 13 bases separating them. The germline V gene encodes CDR1 MGHRA and CDR2 YSYEKL. The CDR3 length is 13 residues. The CDR3 is CASSQEAQYSYTF. The CDR3 coding sequence is TGCGCCAGCAGCCAAGAGGCCCAATATTCGTACACCTTC.

This chain links TRBV7-8 with TRBJ1-5; TRBD1 agrees at 9 bases. After removal of 5 bases from V and 2 bases from J, the junction contained 7 bases not matched to a gene. The CDR3 contains 16 residues. Germline CDR1 is SGHVS and CDR2 is FQNEAQ. The CDR3 sequence: CASSKLGQGGNQPQHF. The CDR3 DNA reads TGTGCCAGCAGCAAACTGGGACAGGGCGGCAATCAGCCCCAGCATTTT.

The rearrangement links TRBV5-8 to TRBJ2-7; no definite D call. Trimming took off 2 bases at V and 0 bases at J, with 3 bases between the two ends. The CDR3 length is 12 residues. Germline assignment: CDR1 SGHTS and CDR2 YDEGEE. The CDR3 here is CASSFYSYEQYF. CDR3 DNA sequence: TGTGCCAGCAGCTTCTACTCCTACGAGCAGTACTTC.

The CDR3 here is CASSPQGVGPQHF. Written as DNA, the CDR3 is TGTGCCAGCAGTCCTCAGGGTGTGGGGCCCCAGCATTTT. The rearrangement uses TRBV27 and TRBJ1-5; D might be TRBD1 (5 bases). Between the trimmed V and J ends, which lost 5 bases and 9 bases, there was a span of 14 bases. The CDR3 covers 13 residues. Germline assignment: CDR1 MNHEY and CDR2 SMNVEV (reference sequence).

The V call is TRBV16, the J call TRBJ1-5; 7 bases are shared with TRBD1. This CDR3 has 14 residues. CDR1 and CDR2 (germline): KGHSY, FQNENV. The V gene end was trimmed by 2 bases and the J gene end by 3 bases; junction bases not matched to a gene: 1. CDR3: CASSQGTDNQPQHF. The CDR3 bases are TGTGCCAGCAGCCAAGGGACAGACAATCAGCCCCAGCATTTT.

The rearrangement links TRBV11-3 to TRBJ2-7, with a weak D call TRBD1 (6 bases). The CDR3 extends over 15 amino acids. V dropped 0 bases and J dropped 2 bases, with 11 bases sitting between them. In germline, CDR1 is SGHNT, CDR2 YENEEA. In DNA, the CDR3 is TGTGCCAGCAGCTTAGACCGGGACATAACCTACGAGCAGTACTTC. Translating it yields CASSLDRDITYEQYF.

This sequence joins TRBV4-2 and TRBJ1-2, with 8 bases that match TRBD1. Germline CDR1 is LGHNA and CDR2 is YNFKEQ. With V trimmed by 0 bases and J by 2 bases, 2 bases remained unmatched. The CDR3 loop spans 15 amino acids. The CDR3 loop reads CASSQDRTGNYGYTF. The CDR3 DNA is TGTGCCAGCAGCCAAGATCGGACAGGGAACTATGGCTACACCTTC.

The chain combines TRBV2 with TRBJ2-1; TRBD2 might be the D (5 bases). The CDR3 consists of 15 residues. With 4 bases removed from V and 0 bases from J, the gap between germline ends came to 10 bases. Germline loops: CDR1 SNHLY, CDR2 FYNNEI. CDR3 sequence reads: CASSVSRDSYNEQFF. CDR3 DNA sequence: TGTGCCAGCAGTGTAAGTCGGGACTCCTACAATGAGCAGTTCTTC. The full variable domain, in which reference TRBV2 and TRBJ2-1 provide the parts outside the CDR3, is EPEVTQTPSHQVTQMGQEVILRCVPISNHLYFYWYRQILGQKVEFLVSFYNNEISEKSEIFDDQFSVERPDGSNFTLKIRSTKLEDSAMYFCASSVSRDSYNEQFFGPGTRLTVL.

This sequence joins TRBV30 and TRBJ2-5; no clear D gene. The CDR3 length is 10 residues. Per germline, CDR1 GTSNPN and CDR2 SVGIG (reference sequence). V gave up 3 bases and J gave up 5 bases, with 4 bases separating them. The CDR3: CAWSLETQYF. The CDR3 coding sequence is TGTGCCTGGAGCCTGGAGACCCAGTACTTC.

The rearrangement uses TRBV2 and TRBJ1-2; a possible D gene is TRBD1 (5 bases). This CDR3 has 14 residues. Germline loops: CDR1 SNHLY, CDR2 FYNNEI. Trimming left V 11 bases short and J 2 bases short, with 18 bases between. This CDR3 is CAGRGEVVNYGYTF. The CDR3 DNA reads as TGTGCCGGGCGGGGGGAAGTTGTGAACTATGGCTACACCTTC.

The chain is built from TRBV5-3 and TRBJ1-2; D is possibly TRBD1 (6 bases). TRBV5-3 falls under the ORF class, with uncertain function. CDR3 length: 12 residues. V lost 6 bases to trimming and J lost 7 bases, with 13 bases between them. The chain's CDR3 is CARTGDLCGYTF. For the CDR3, the DNA is TGTGCCAGAACAGGGGATTTGTGTGGCTACACCTTC.